This TCR beta chain was captured by sequencing in a study of regulatory T cells in long-lasting Graves disease. Study-wide results and caveats: A greater number of public clonotypes (roughly 2,700) was shared by persistent patients than by new patients (approximately 1,000).

Through Arm-PCR of CDR3 regions and iRepertoire HTBI primers, TCR beta libraries were built. TCRdb reprocessed the multiplex PCR reads via MiXCR and lists one record per CDR3 protein. The table records 400,000 to 500,000 distinct CDR3 sequences, 21% of them present only once. Time point defined: persistent/refractory GD, antithyroid drugs over 5 years with positive TRAb. Extracted RNA from PBMCs served as the source of the TCR library. This clonotype was counted ten times or more. No antigen is known for it. This receptor was identified in a female donor with Graves disease. Sequenced here: peripheral blood mononuclear cells (PBMCs), sampled when the disease was refractory, from a patient treated with antithyroid drugs.

The CDR3 here is CASSFEGGSYEQYF. The CDR3 nucleotides are TGTGCCAGCAGCTTCGAGGGCGGATCCTACGAGCAGTACTTC. The chain recombines TRBV11-2 with TRBJ2-7, with a possible D match to TRBD2 (5 bases). Germline lookup yields CDR1 SGHAT and CDR2 FQNNGV. The length of the CDR3 is 14 residues. Trimming took 3 bases from V and 1 from J, leaving 10 bases between them.